This entry lists 26 T cell receptor beta chains sequenced from one sample in a study of shared clonotypes between healthy human individuals. Profiling relied on immunoSEQ multiplex PCR, and the TCRdb table lists in-frame clones only, not all of them. The table has about half a million clones, about 78% seen once; the top ten hold 12%. The sequencing sample was made of PBMCs. These TCRs come from a woman aged 40 to 50 in good health. Some clones in this sample may be carry-over from other donors' samples.

The CDR3, as DNA: TGTGCCAGCAGCCCTCCAGGGGCCCACTCTGGAAACACCATATATTTT. It is translated as CASSPPGAHSGNTIYF. The chain combines TRBV9 with TRBJ1-3; maybe TRBD1 (6 bases). The germline V gene has CDR1 SGDLS and CDR2 YYNGEE. This CDR3 region has 16 residues. V was pared by 4 bases and J by 0 bases, with 14 bases between.

In this sample, this clone turned up a few times. J is TRBJ2-7 and V is TRBV9; perhaps D is TRBD1 or TRBD2 (5 bases each). Looked up from germline, CDR1 is SGDLS and CDR2 is YYNGEE. This CDR3 contains 16 residues. V lost 1 base and J 6 bases, leaving 20 bases between the germline ends. The CDR3 sequence is CASSVYPGPDPSEQYF. The CDR3 DNA sequence: TGTGCCAGCAGCGTATATCCGGGACCAGATCCTAGCGAGCAGTACTTC.

This chain joins TRBV11-2 and TRBJ1-6; D possibly corresponds to TRBD1 (5 bases). The germline CDR1 and CDR2 sequences are SGHAT and FQNNGV. The CDR3 has 16 residues. V was clipped by 1 base and J by 8 bases, with 15 bases between them. The CDR3 region has the DNA TGTGCCAGCAGCTTAGCGGGGCGGGTGGCGGATTCACCCCTCCACTTT. The encoded protein is CASSLAGRVADSPLHF.

CDR3 bases: TGTGCCTGGAGTGTCGGGACAGGGGGCTTCAACGAGCAGTACTTC. It encodes CAWSVGTGGFNEQYF. The chain recombines TRBV30 with TRBJ2-5, with TRBD1 matching over 12 bases. The J call may be incorrect, as the DNA end agrees better with TRBJ2-7. The CDR3 runs to 15 residues. The germline gives CDR1 GTSNPN, CDR2 SVGIG (reference sequence).

V is TRBV19 and J is TRBJ1-4; D gene uncertain. Trimming removed 5 bases from V and 5 bases from J, with 15 bases in between. The CDR3 length is 15 residues. Germline lookup yields CDR1 LNHDA and CDR2 SQIVND (reference sequence). The chain's CDR3 is CASSPRSNSNEKLFF. In DNA form, the CDR3 reads TGTGCCAGTAGTCCCCGATCGAACTCCAATGAAAAACTGTTTTTT.

This clone was found once. The genes are TRBV7-2 and TRBJ1-2; D gene ambiguous. Trimming stripped 0 bases from V and 6 bases from J, with 8 bases between. The CDR3 runs 13 residues. CDR1 and CDR2 (germline): SGHTA, FQGNSA. The CDR3 loop reads CASSLAQVDGYTF. The CDR3 DNA is TGTGCCAGCAGCTTAGCTCAGGTGGATGGCTACACCTTC.

The chain joins TRBV15 to TRBJ2-2, with 11 nucleotides matching TRBD2. CDR1 is LNHNV and CDR2 is YYDKDF in the germline V gene (reference sequence). CDR3 length: 18 residues. Unmatched junction bases numbered 8, after V lost 0 bases and J lost 5 bases. CDR3 sequence reads: CATSRDLLAGVRTGELFF. CDR3 DNA: TGTGCCACCAGCAGAGATTTACTAGCGGGAGTGCGTACCGGGGAGCTGTTTTTT.

The genes are TRBV28 and TRBJ2-7; TRBD1 matches at 8 bases. Trimming took 2 bases from V and 11 from J; bases not matched to a gene: 11. Looked up from germline, CDR1 is MDHEN and CDR2 is SYDVKM. The CDR3 runs 14 residues. The CDR3 loop reads CASSLNTGGRTEYF. CDR3 bases: TGTGCCAGCAGTTTAAACACAGGGGGACGTACAGAGTACTTC. Complete variable domain (other parts from reference TRBV28 and TRBJ2-7): DVKVTQSSRYLVKRTGEKVFLECVQDMDHENMFWYRQDPGLGLRLIYFSYDVKMKEKGDIPEGYSVSREKKERFSLILESASTNQTSMYLCASSLNTGGRTEYFGPGTRLTVT.

The V call is TRBV2, the J call TRBJ1-1; the D is unclear. With 2 bases removed from V and 4 bases from J, the gap between germline ends came to 8 bases. The germline gives CDR1 SNHLY, CDR2 FYNNEI. This CDR3 is 13 amino acids long. The CDR3 spells CASSEIASTEAFF. The CDR3, as DNA: TGTGCCAGCAGTGAAATCGCCAGCACTGAAGCTTTCTTT.

J is TRBJ2-1 and V is TRBV5-1; D ambiguous. V dropped 2 bases and J dropped 4 bases, with 19 bases sitting between them. The V gene's germline CDR1 is SGHRS and CDR2 YFSETQ. This CDR3 contains 17 residues. In nucleotides, the CDR3 is TGCGCCAGCAGCTTAAGGAGACCCGGCGCGGATTACAATGAGCAGTTCTTC. Protein: CASSLRRPGADYNEQFF.

J is TRBJ1-4 and V is TRBV5-4, with 9 positions matching TRBD1. V shed 2 bases, J shed 1 base, and the junction held 9 bases outside the gene matches. Germline CDR1 reads SGHNT; CDR2 reads YYREEE (reference sequence). This CDR3 has 18 residues. The DNA for the CDR3 is TGTGCCAGCAGCTTTGGGGACAGGGTGGAGGGAACTAATGAAAAACTGTTTTTT. It yields the protein CASSFGDRVEGTNEKLFF. The complete variable domain, with remaining parts taken from reference TRBV5-4 and TRBJ1-4, reads ETGVTQSPTHLIKTRGQQVTLRCSSQSGHNTVSWYQQALGQGPQFIFQYYREEENGRGNFPPRFSGLQFPNYSSELNVNALELDDSALYLCASSFGDRVEGTNEKLFFGSGTQLSVL.

The V call is TRBV5-6, the J call TRBJ1-2, with 7 bases that match TRBD1. Germline V gene data show CDR1 as SGHDT and CDR2 as YYEEEE. This CDR3 contains 14 residues. Trimming removed 2 bases from V and 7 bases from J; junction bases left unmatched: 8. DNA for the CDR3: TGTGCCAGCAGCTTTCCCGGGACAGCCCGTGGCTACACCTTC. This codes for CASSFPGTARGYTF.

This clone was observed at least ten times. The sample carries other DNA sequences with the same CDR3. The rearrangement joins TRBV6-1 to TRBJ2-7; 7 bases map to TRBD2. Germline CDR1 and CDR2: MNHNS and SASEGT. Trimming cost V 8 bases and J 0 bases; bases outside gene matches: 7. This CDR3 spans 14 amino acids. The CDR3 sequence is CASLGLSDSYEQYF. CDR3 DNA sequence: TGTGCCAGCCTGGGACTATCCGACTCCTACGAGCAGTACTTC.

The chain uses TRBV6-5 and TRBJ2-1; D unresolved. This CDR3 comprises 12 residues. Germline values: CDR1 MNHEY, CDR2 SVGAGI. Between the trimmed V and J ends, which lost 7 bases and 11 bases, there was a span of 15 bases. The CDR3 DNA sequence: TGTGCCAGCAACTCAGACGATCGGAAGCAGTTCTTC. This translates into CASNSDDRKQFF.

This clone was recorded once. A read error is possible here, since a much larger clone lies one base away. The chain links TRBV5-4 to TRBJ2-7; weak D call: TRBD1 (6 bases). The CDR3 has 13 amino acids. Germline V gene sequence: CDR1 SGHNT, CDR2 YYREEE (reference sequence). V lost 0 bases to trimming and J lost 3 bases, with 7 bases between them. The DNA of the CDR3 is TGTGCCAGCAGCTTGGACAGGGTCTACGAGCAGTACTTC. Translating gives CASSLDRVYEQYF. Full variable domain (outside the CDR3, taken from reference TRBV5-4 and TRBJ2-7): ETGVTQSPTHLIKTRGQQVTLRCSSQSGHNTVSWYQQALGQGPQFIFQYYREEENGRGNFPPRFSGLQFPNYSSELNVNALELDDSALYLCASSLDRVYEQYFGPGTRLTVT.

CDR3 region: CASTNQGYTEAFF. In nucleotides, the CDR3 is TGTGCCAGTACTAACCAAGGGTACACTGAAGCTTTCTTT. The chain couples TRBV11-2 to TRBJ1-1, with D unclear. Per the germline V gene, CDR1 is SGHAT and CDR2 is FQNNGV. This CDR3 has 13 amino acids. Trimming shortened V by 9 bases and J by 3 bases, and 14 bases separated the two germline ends.

The chain carries TRBV28 and TRBJ2-1; D gene unclear. CDR3 size: 13 residues. Germline V gene lookup returns CDR1 MDHEN and CDR2 SYDVKM. With 6 bases removed from V and 4 bases from J, the gap between germline ends came to 10 bases. The chain's CDR3 is CASRLKKYNEQFF. DNA of the CDR3: TGTGCCAGCAGACTCAAAAAATACAATGAGCAGTTCTTC.

The sample holds one count of this clone. This chain connects TRBV10-3 to TRBJ2-3; 10 bases agree with TRBD2. The CDR3 is 14 amino acids. V was clipped by 10 bases and J by 2 bases; unmatched bases: 6. CDR1 is ENHRY and CDR2 is SYGVKD in the germline V gene. DNA for the CDR3: TGTGCCACCAGACTAGCGGGTTTCACAGATACGCAGTATTTT. This gives the protein CATRLAGFTDTQYF.

A word on this clone: This CDR3 is also generated by other DNA sequences in the sample. The V and J genes are TRBV4-2 and TRBJ1-1; no clear D gene. Trimming removed 0 bases at V and 1 base at J, with 9 bases between. The CDR3 spans 15 residues. Germline loops: CDR1 LGHNA, CDR2 YNFKEQ. The CDR3: CASSQDRGRNTEAFF. CDR3 in DNA: TGTGCCAGCAGCCAAGATAGAGGGAGGAACACTGAAGCTTTCTTT.

The V call is TRBV18, the J call TRBJ1-5, with TRBD1 as a possible D gene (6 bases). The CDR3 has 15 amino acids. Trimming left V 6 bases short and J 0 bases short, with 12 bases between. CDR1 KGHSH and CDR2 LQKENI come from the germline V gene. CDR3 sequence (DNA): TGTGCCAGCTCCCGGACAGCTAATAGCAATCAGCCCCAGCATTTT. Translated: CASSRTANSNQPQHF.

The chain has TRBV5-1 and TRBJ2-5, with a tentative D call TRBD2 (6 bases). Germline loops: CDR1 SGHRS, CDR2 YFSETQ. CDR3 length: 15 residues. The V and J ends lost 0 bases and 3 bases respectively, with 12 bases between them. CDR3: CASSLVLAAEETQYF. CDR3 nucleotides: TGCGCCAGCAGCTTGGTTTTAGCGGCCGAAGAGACCCAGTACTTC.

The chain carries TRBV18 and TRBJ2-7, with a weak D call TRBD2 (5 bases). The germline V and J ends were trimmed by 7 bases and 6 bases, with 13 bases remaining between them. Germline assignment: CDR1 KGHSH and CDR2 LQKENI. This CDR3 has 12 amino acids. In DNA form, the CDR3 reads TGTGCCAGCTGGGGAGCCGAGGGCGAGCAGTACTTC. Protein: CASWGAEGEQYF.

As concerns this clone: The sample carries other DNA sequences with the same CDR3. V gene TRBV5-4 combines with J gene TRBJ2-5; 7 nucleotides align to TRBD2. The CDR3 is 14 amino acids. Germline values: CDR1 SGHNT, CDR2 YYREEE (reference sequence). The trim removed 0 bases at V and 4 bases at J, leaving 3 bases unmatched. For the CDR3, the DNA is TGTGCCAGCAGCTTGGGATTAGCGGGAGAGACCCAGTACTTC. Protein product: CASSLGLAGETQYF.

This chain links TRBV6-5 with TRBJ2-7; the match to TRBD2 covers 12 bases. V trimming: 7 bases; J trimming: 2 bases; junction bases outside the gene matches: 6. Per germline, CDR1 MNHEY and CDR2 SVGAGI. This CDR3 spans 15 amino acids. CDR3 DNA sequence: TGTGCCAGCAAACGGACTAGCGGGACTACCTACGAGCAGTACTTC. Translating it yields CASKRTSGTTYEQYF.

The chain is built from TRBV6-4 and TRBJ2-1, with 8 bases that match TRBD2. V dropped 2 bases and J dropped 3; count of bases not matched to a gene: 6. In germline, CDR1 is MRHNA, CDR2 SNTAGT. CDR3 length: 16 residues. CDR3 DNA sequence: TGTGCCAGCAGTGACGGGGCGGGAGGTGGCTACAATGAGCAGTTCTTC. Translating gives CASSDGAGGGYNEQFF.

This sequence joins TRBV19 and TRBJ1-1; D is ambiguous. This CDR3 has 11 residues. The V end was cut by 3 bases, the J end by 5 bases, with 4 bases between. CDR1 is LNHDA, CDR2 SQIVND, per germline (reference sequence). CDR3 residues: CASSMGTEAFF. CDR3 nucleotide sequence: TGTGCCAGTAGTATGGGGACTGAAGCTTTCTTT.